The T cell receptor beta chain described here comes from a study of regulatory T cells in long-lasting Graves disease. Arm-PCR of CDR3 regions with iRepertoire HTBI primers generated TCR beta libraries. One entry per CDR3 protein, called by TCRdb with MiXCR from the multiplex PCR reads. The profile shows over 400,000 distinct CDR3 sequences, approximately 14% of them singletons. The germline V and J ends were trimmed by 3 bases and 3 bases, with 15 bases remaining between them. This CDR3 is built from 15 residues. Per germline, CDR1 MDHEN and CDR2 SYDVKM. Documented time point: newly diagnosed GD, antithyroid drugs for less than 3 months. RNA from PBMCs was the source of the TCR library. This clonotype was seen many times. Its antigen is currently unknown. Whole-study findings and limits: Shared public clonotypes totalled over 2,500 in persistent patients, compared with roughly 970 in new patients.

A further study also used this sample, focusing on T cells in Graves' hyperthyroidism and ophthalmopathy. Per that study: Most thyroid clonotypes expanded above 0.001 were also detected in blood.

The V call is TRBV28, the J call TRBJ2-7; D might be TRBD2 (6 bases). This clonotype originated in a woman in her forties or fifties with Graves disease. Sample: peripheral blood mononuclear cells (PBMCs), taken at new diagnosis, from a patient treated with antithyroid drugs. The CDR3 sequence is CASSFWGGNNYEQYF. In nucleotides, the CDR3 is TGTGCCAGCAGTTTTTGGGGCGGGAACAACTACGAGCAGTACTTC.